This T cell receptor (beta chain) was captured by sequencing in a study of vaccination effects on CD4 cells after COVID-19. General study findings and limits: Marked clonal contraction was seen in infection- and vaccine-induced clones late after vaccination. Only a single clone (1 of 255 vaccine-induced clones in healthy vaccinees) cross-reacted with common cold coronaviruses.

TCRdb keeps only in-frame clones here, not all; method: immunoSEQ multiplex PCR. This table holds tens of thousands of clones, about 76% found once. Germline V gene sequence: CDR1 SNHLY, CDR2 FYNNEI. V dropped 4 bases and J dropped 4; count of bases not matched to a gene: 5. The CDR3 runs to 15 residues. Before sequencing, viral peptide pools were used by the ViraFEST assay to expand antigen-specific CD4+ T cells. The culture ran for roughly ten days before CD4+ T cells were isolated. It was two doses of either the BNT162b2 or mRNA-1273 vaccine that participants received. Negative nucleocapsid antibody tests before and after vaccination confirmed no previous SARS-CoV-2 infection. Half-medium replacement with IL-2 medium occurred on days 3 and 7. A word on this clone: Antigen unknown.

The chain couples TRBV2 to TRBJ2-1; the match to TRBD2 covers 9 bases. The sequence was obtained from a human donor who received a COVID-19 vaccine. This specimen was CD4+ T cells from PBMCs cultured with HCoV-OC43 spike peptides, taken after COVID-19 vaccination. The subset here: HCoV-OC43 spike overlapping peptide pool stimulation. Written as DNA, the CDR3 is TGTGCCAGCAGTGCCCCTAGCGGGGCATACAATGAGCAGTTCTTC. Amino acid sequence: CASSAPSGAYNEQFF.